This T cell receptor beta chain is drawn from a study of blood T cell repertoires in COVID-19. The CDR3 is 14 amino acids. The V gene's germline CDR1 is MDHEN and CDR2 SYDVKM. Trimming pared 3 bases from V and 0 bases from J, leaving 6 bases between. This clone was detected a few times. Study processing details: Using reference gene primer amplification, nucleated cell counts were estimated. Libraries were prepared by immunoSEQ multiplex PCR; TCRdb keeps only in-frame clonotypes and omits some of them. Clonal size and the V and J genes are those of that table, whereas D and trimming came from the DNA. Among a few hundred thousand clones listed, under 90% were seen once.

The chain uses TRBV28 and TRBJ1-5, with D unclear. Specimen: peripheral blood. The source of this sequence is a woman between 18 and 29 years old with acute or convalescent COVID-19. The CDR3 spells CASSFRYSNQPQHF. CDR3 bases: TGTGCCAGCAGTTTCCGGTATAGCAATCAGCCCCAGCATTTT.